Below are 7 T cell receptor beta chains sequenced from a single sample in a study of CD8 T cells in Susac syndrome. Random hexamers served to reverse transcribe roughly 0.5 to 1 ug RNA. TCRdb recomputed calls from the immunoSEQ multiplex PCR reads with MiXCR, one row per CDR3 protein. This table has 150,000 or so distinct CDR3 sequences, around 94% appearing once. The sample comprised CD4+ T cells from PBMCs. Receptor source: a human donor in good health.

The V gene is TRBV20-1, the J gene TRBJ2-1, with D possibly being TRBD1 or TRBD2 (7 bases each). Per the germline V gene, CDR1 is DFQATT and CDR2 is SNEGSKA (reference sequence). This CDR3 spans 16 amino acids. Trimming took off 3 bases at V and 6 bases at J, with 21 bases between the two ends. As DNA, the CDR3 is TGCAGTGCTAGCGGCAAACAGGGGAGGGCTGGCAATGAGCAGTTCTTC. Residues: CSASGKQGRAGNEQFF.

The chain combines TRBV6-6 with TRBJ2-7, with D unclear. The CDR3 has 12 residues. Germline V gene sequence: CDR1 MNHNY, CDR2 SVGAGI (reference sequence). The V gene lost 6 bases and the J gene lost 6 bases, with 12 bases spanning the gap. In nucleotides, the CDR3 is TGTGCCAGCAGCCGCAACGCTTTCGAGCAGTACTTC. Protein product: CASSRNAFEQYF.

V is TRBV9 and J is TRBJ1-2; no clear D gene. CDR1 is SGDLS, CDR2 YYNGEE, per germline. The CDR3 contains 14 residues. Trimming removed 4 bases at V and 8 bases at J, with 18 bases between. CDR3 protein: CASSSNLQPQGYTF. Written as DNA, the CDR3 is TGTGCCAGCAGCTCTAATTTACAGCCTCAAGGCTACACCTTC. The complete variable domain, with remaining parts taken from reference TRBV9 and TRBJ1-2, reads DSGVTQTPKHLITATGQRVTLRCSPRSGDLSVYWYQQSLDQGLQFLIQYYNGEERAKGNILERFSAQQFPDLHSELNLSSLELGDSALYFCASSSNLQPQGYTFGSGTRLTVV.

This sequence joins TRBV7-2 and TRBJ2-7; D may correspond to TRBD1 or TRBD2 (5 bases each). Between the trimmed V and J ends, which lost 5 bases and 3 bases, there was a span of 14 bases. In germline, CDR1 is SGHTA, CDR2 FQGNSA. The CDR3 has 14 residues. CDR3 DNA sequence: TGTGCCAGCAGCGTGGGACCGTCCGACTACGAGCAGTACTTC. Its translation: CASSVGPSDYEQYF.

The J gene is TRBJ2-4, the V gene TRBV20-1; weak D call: TRBD2 (6 bases). V lost 4 bases and J 6 bases, leaving 13 bases between the germline ends. Germline lookup yields CDR1 DFQATT and CDR2 SNEGSKA (reference sequence). The CDR3 loop spans 13 amino acids. The CDR3 loop is CSAMLSGPNIQYF. The CDR3 DNA follows: TGCAGTGCTATGCTTAGCGGCCCAAACATTCAGTACTTC.

V gene TRBV24-1 combines with J gene TRBJ1-3; no clear D. Trimming took 12 bases from V and 4 from J, leaving 12 bases between them. The germline CDR1 and CDR2 sequences are KGHDR and SFDVKD. The CDR3 sequence is 12 residues long. Here the CDR3 DNA reads TGTGCCGCAAGCCTCCCAGGAAACACCATATATTTT. Its translation is CAASLPGNTIYF.

The rearrangement links TRBV30 to TRBJ1-5; no reliable D call. The CDR3 contains 12 residues. Deletions cut 0 bases from V and 5 bases from J, with 5 bases between. Germline assignment: CDR1 GTSNPN and CDR2 SVGIG (reference sequence). Here the CDR3 DNA reads TGTGCCTGGAGTGTGAGCTATCAGCCCCAGCATTTT. It encodes CAWSVSYQPQHF.